This TCR beta chain was obtained from a study of human T cells and chemical hapten exposure. On the study more broadly: Throughout the roughly 24-week study, diphenylcyclopropenone was applied weekly to the patients' scalps. Yields of TCR per sample differed, chiefly owing to small differences in pooled library volume.

The time point here: patch test 1, 2 weeks after DPC sensitization. Noted treatment: therapeutic diphenylcyclopropenone sensitization with weekly scalp DPC. There are many counts of this clonotype. Its antigen is undetermined. TCRdb processed the RACE reads anew with MiXCR; each CDR3 protein has one entry. This table has tens of thousands of distinct CDR3 sequences, approximately 10% appearing once. Overall study results and limits: In comparison with controls, expanded TCRs gave rise to a significantly larger number of large CDR3 similarity clusters.

The V gene's germline CDR1 is MNHEY and CDR2 SVGEGT. The CDR3 loop spans 13 amino acids. With 5 bases removed from V and 1 base from J, the gap between germline ends came to 9 bases. Sequenced material: whole blood, taken in connection with sensitization to the hapten diphenylcyclopropenone (DPC). V gene TRBV6-2 or TRBV6-3 combines with J gene TRBJ2-7; D is possibly TRBD2 (5 bases). The source of this sequence is a man aged 35-49 years with alopecia areata. Some clones in this sample may be carry-over from other donors' samples. CDR3 sequence (DNA): TGTGCCAGCAGTGCCCGGGAATCCTACGAGCAGTACGTC. This translates into CASSARESYEQYV.